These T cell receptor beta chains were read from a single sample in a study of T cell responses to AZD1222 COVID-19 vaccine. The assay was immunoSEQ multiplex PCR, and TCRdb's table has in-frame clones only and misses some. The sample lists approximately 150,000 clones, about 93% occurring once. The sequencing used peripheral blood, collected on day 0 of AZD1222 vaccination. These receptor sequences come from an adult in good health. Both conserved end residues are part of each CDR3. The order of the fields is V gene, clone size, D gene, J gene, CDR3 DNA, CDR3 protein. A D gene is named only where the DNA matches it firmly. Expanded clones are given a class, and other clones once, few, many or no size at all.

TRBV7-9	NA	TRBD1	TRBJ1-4	TGTGCCAGCAGCTACGGACAGGGTAGGGAAAAACTGTTTTTT	CASSYGQGREKLFF
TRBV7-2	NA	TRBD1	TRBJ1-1	TGTGCCAGCAGCTTAGTACAGGGGGCATATACTGAAGCTTTCTTT	CASSLVQGAYTEAFF
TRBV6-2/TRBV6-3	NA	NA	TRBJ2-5	TGTGCCAGCAGTACTTCCGAGGAGACCCAGTACTTC	CASSTSEETQYF
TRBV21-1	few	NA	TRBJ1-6	TGTGCCAGCAGCACCCGATCGGAGGGGGGGGCGGAGTGTTCACCCCTCCACTTT	CASSTRSEGGAECSPLHF
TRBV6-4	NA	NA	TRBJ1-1	TGTGCCAGCAGCAGGACGGAGAACACTGAAGCTTTCTTT	CASSRTENTEAFF
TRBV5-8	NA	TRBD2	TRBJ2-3	TGTGCCACCGCGAGGACTAGCGGCTTAGATACGCAGTATTTT	CATARTSGLDTQYF
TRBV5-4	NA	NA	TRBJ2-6	TGTGCCAGCAGCTTGGTCGGCAGGGCCCGCTCTGGGGCCAACGTCCTGACTTTC	CASSLVGRARSGANVLTF
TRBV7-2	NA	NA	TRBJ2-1	TGTGCCAGCAGCTTAGAGAGGAATGAGCAGTTCTTC	CASSLERNEQFF
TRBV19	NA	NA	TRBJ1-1	TGTGCCAGTAGTATAACGGGGGGCGGGTCATCTGAAGCTTTCTTT	CASSITGGGSSEAFF
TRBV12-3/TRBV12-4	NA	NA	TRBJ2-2	TGTGCCAGCAGTTTGAGGAACACCGGGGAGCTGTTTTTT	CASSLRNTGELFF
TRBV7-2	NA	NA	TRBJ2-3	TGTGCCAGCAGCCTTAGCGGAGGCCCCACAGATACGCAGTATTTT	CASSLSGGPTDTQYF
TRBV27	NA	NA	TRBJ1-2	TGTGCCAGCAGGCTGGGCGCGGGGCAAGTGGGTGGCTACACCTTC	CASRLGAGQVGGYTF
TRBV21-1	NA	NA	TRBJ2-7	TGTGCCAGCAGCCCACCGTCAGGGGATACCTACGAGCAGTACTTC	CASSPPSGDTYEQYF
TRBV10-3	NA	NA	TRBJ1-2	TGTGCCATCAGTGAGTCAGGTTCCCGCTATGGCTACACCTTC	CAISESGSRYGYTF
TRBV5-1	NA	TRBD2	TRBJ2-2	TGCGCCAGCAGCCATAGGACTAGCGGGGGCAGGAACACCGGGGAGCTGTTTTTT	CASSHRTSGGRNTGELFF
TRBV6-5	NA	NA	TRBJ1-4	TGTGCCAGCAGTCAGGGACCGTCAACTAATGAAAAACTGTTTTTT	CASSQGPSTNEKLFF
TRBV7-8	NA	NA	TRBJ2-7	TGTGCCAGCAGCCTCATAGGGGATTCAGCCTCCTACGAGCAGTACTTC	CASSLIGDSASYEQYF
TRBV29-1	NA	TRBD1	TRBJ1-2	TGCAGCGCTTTGGGGACAGGGAAGTATGGCTACACCTTC	CSALGTGKYGYTF
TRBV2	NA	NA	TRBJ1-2	TGTGCCAGCCCCGCCCCACCCACCCACGGGGCGGTCGGGTACGGCTACACCTTC	CASPAPPTHGAVGYGYTF
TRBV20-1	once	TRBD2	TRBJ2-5	TGCAGTGCTAGTGGCGGGAGTTTTGGGGAGACCCAGTACTTC	CSASGGSFGETQYF
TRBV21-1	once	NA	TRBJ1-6	TGTGCCAGCAGCAAAAGGGGGACAAACGGGGGTAATTCACCCCTCCACTTT	CASSKRGTNGGNSPLHF
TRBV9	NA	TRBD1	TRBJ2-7	TGTGCCAGCAGCGCATCCGGGACAGGGACCTACGAGCAGTACTTC	CASSASGTGTYEQYF
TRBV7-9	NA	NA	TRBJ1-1	TGTGCCAGCAGCCCCGAGGTGGGGGTTAGGGGAGCTTTCTTT	CASSPEVGVRGAFF
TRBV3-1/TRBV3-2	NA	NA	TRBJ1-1	TGTGCCAGCAGCCCTCGGGGGGGAAACACTGAAGCTTTCTTT	CASSPRGGNTEAFF
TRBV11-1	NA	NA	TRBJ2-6	TGTGCCAGCAGCCCAACTAGCACTGGGGCCAACGTCCTGACTTTC	CASSPTSTGANVLTF
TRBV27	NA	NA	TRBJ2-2	TGTGCCAGCAGTTTATTTGGGGAGCTGTTTTTT	CASSLFGELFF
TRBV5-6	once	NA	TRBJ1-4	TGTGCCAGCAGCCCGATCGGCGTTTTAAAACTGTTTTTT	CASSPIGVLKLFF
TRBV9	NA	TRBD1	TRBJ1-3	TGTGCCAGCAGCACCGGGACAGGGGTTGGAAACACCATATATTTT	CASSTGTGVGNTIYF
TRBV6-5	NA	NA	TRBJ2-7	TGTGCCAGCATGCGGAACGGAAGACACTACGAGCAGTACTTC	CASMRNGRHYEQYF
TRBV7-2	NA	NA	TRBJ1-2	TGTGCCAGCAGCTTACCCAGGGGCTATGGCTACACCTTC	CASSLPRGYGYTF